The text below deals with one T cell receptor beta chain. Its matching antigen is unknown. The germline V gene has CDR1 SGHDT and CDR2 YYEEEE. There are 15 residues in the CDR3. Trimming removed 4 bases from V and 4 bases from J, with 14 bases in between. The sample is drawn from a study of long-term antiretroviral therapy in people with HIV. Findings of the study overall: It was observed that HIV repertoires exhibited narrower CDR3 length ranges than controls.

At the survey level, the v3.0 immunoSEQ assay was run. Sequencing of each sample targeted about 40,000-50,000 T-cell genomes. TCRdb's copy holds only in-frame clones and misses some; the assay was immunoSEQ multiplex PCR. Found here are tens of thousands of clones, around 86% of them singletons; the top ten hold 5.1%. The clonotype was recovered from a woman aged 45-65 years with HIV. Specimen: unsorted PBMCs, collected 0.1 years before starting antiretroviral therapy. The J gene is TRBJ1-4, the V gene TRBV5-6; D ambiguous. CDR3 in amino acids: CASSPHSAYNEKLFF. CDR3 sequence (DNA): TGTGCCAGCAGCCCCCATTCAGCCTATAATGAAAAACTGTTTTTT.